This TCR beta chain stems from a study of blood T cell repertoires in COVID-19. Study details: T cells, B-cell-depleted T cells, or PBMCs provided the cDNA or gDNA that served as material.

V was shortened by 6 bases and J by 4 bases, with 16 bases between the two germline ends. Per germline, CDR1 MNHEY and CDR2 SVGAGI. This CDR3 spans 14 amino acids. The authors' processing: Nucleated cell counts were estimated from reference gene primer amplification. Here immunoSEQ multiplex PCR was the method, and the copy in TCRdb shows in-frame clones only, minus some. Clonal size and the V and J genes are those of that table, whereas D and trimming came from the DNA. The data contain 95,000 to 100,000 clones, roughly four fifths of them singletons. Sequencing was performed on peripheral blood. This chain links TRBV6-5 with TRBJ2-7, with D tentatively TRBD2 (6 bases). The TCR sequence derives from an older man with acute or convalescent COVID-19. The chain's CDR3 is CASSRDGLTYEQYF. The CDR3 nucleotides read TGTGCCAGCAGCCGGGACGGACTAACTTACGAGCAGTACTTC.